This T cell receptor beta chain was observed in a study of shared clonotypes between healthy human individuals. Study-wide points: Blood was the only sampled material, and tissue repertoires likely differ. Naive subsets, compared against memory subsets, generally had larger estimated richness values.

An even split of each subset's genomic DNA across several immunoSEQ plates was performed. Only in-frame clones appear in the TCRdb table, and some are missing; sequencing was by immunoSEQ multiplex PCR. The table lists 2 million to 2.5 million clones, more than 90% of them singletons. A remark on this clone: Its specificity is not known. Additional DNA sequences in this sample encode the identical CDR3.

Partitioning of CD4+ cells yielded a CD45RA+ naive subset and a CD45RA-negative memory subset. V was clipped by 5 bases and J by 0 bases; unmatched bases: 1. This CDR3 is built from 14 residues. CDR1 is SEHNR, CDR2 FQNEAQ, per germline (reference sequence). This receptor was obtained from a man aged 18 to 30 in good health. The sequenced sample consisted of naive CD4+ T cells sorted from blood. Stated subset: CD45RA+ positively selected. This sequence joins TRBV7-9 and TRBJ1-5; TRBD1 matches 7 bases. CDR3 bases: TGTGCCAGCAGCGCAGGGGGTAGCAATCAGCCCCAGCATTTT. The encoded protein is CASSAGGSNQPQHF.